These 7 T cell receptor beta chains were sequenced from one sample in a study of blood T cell repertoires in COVID-19. Sequencing was performed with immunoSEQ multiplex PCR; in TCRdb, only in-frame clones are kept and a portion is missing. This table holds fewer than 300,000 clones, about 83% found once. The specimen was peripheral blood. Receptor source: a woman in her forties or fifties who had recovered from COVID-19.

V gene TRBV6-2 or TRBV6-3 combines with J gene TRBJ1-1; 9 nucleotides match TRBD1. This CDR3 is 17 amino acids long. Germline V gene sequence: CDR1 MNHEY, CDR2 SVGEGT. The trim removed 6 bases at V and 3 bases at J, leaving 14 bases unmatched. The CDR3 DNA follows: TGTGCCAGCAGCTCCTGGTCGACAGGGGGTAGAGACACTGAAGCTTTCTTT. It specifies CASSSWSTGGRDTEAFF.

This clone was detected a few times. V gene TRBV18 combines with J gene TRBJ2-1; 9 positions agree with TRBD2. Per the germline V gene, CDR1 is KGHSH and CDR2 is LQKENI. V was pared by 2 bases and J by 7 bases, with 9 bases of the junction left unmatched. This CDR3 comprises 16 residues. CDR3 sequence reads: CASSPGLATWGNEQFF. The CDR3 DNA is TGTGCCAGCTCACCAGGACTAGCGACGTGGGGGAATGAGCAGTTCTTC.

The chain uses TRBV19 and TRBJ1-5; tentative D call: TRBD1 (5 bases). Germline CDR1 reads LNHDA; CDR2 reads SQIVND (reference sequence). V was shortened by 6 bases and J by 9 bases, with 21 bases between the two germline ends. The CDR3 sequence is 15 residues long. The CDR3 reads CASSKQGGAERPQHF. CDR3 DNA sequence: TGTGCCAGTAGCAAGCAGGGTGGGGCGGAACGGCCCCAGCATTTT. Variable domain in full (rest from reference TRBV19 and TRBJ1-5): DGGITQSPKYLFRKEGQNVTLSCEQNLNHDAMYWYRQDPGQGLRLIYYSQIVNDFQKGDIAEGYSVSREKKESFPLTVTSAQKNPTAFYLCASSKQGGAERPQHFGDGTRLSIL.

Concerning this clone itself: Germline is not matched at one junction end, which may reflect a read error. The rearrangement uses TRBV6-1 and TRBJ1-2; possibly TRBD1 for D (5 bases). CDR3 length: 14 residues. The V gene's germline CDR1 is MNHNS and CDR2 SASEGT. The CDR3 loop reads CASSKADNSYGYTF. The DNA for the CDR3 is TGTGCCAGCAGTAAAGCGGACAATTCCTATGGCTACACCTTC.

In DNA, the CDR3 is TGTGCCAGCAGCCCCGACAGGAGATTACACCGCTCTGGGGCCAACGTCCTGACTTTC. Protein: CASSPDRRLHRSGANVLTF. The V gene is TRBV6-2 or TRBV6-3, the J gene TRBJ2-6; D is possibly TRBD1 (6 bases). The CDR3 contains 19 residues. Per germline, CDR1 MNHEY and CDR2 SVGEGT. V was clipped by 6 bases and J by 0 bases, with 21 bases between them.

V is TRBV20-1 and J is TRBJ2-5; unclear D gene. Germline CDR1 reads DFQATT; CDR2 reads SNEGSKA (reference sequence). Trimming shortened V by 8 bases and J by 1 base, and 8 bases separated the two germline ends. The CDR3 contains 11 residues. The chain's CDR3 is CSCLAQETQYF. CDR3 nucleotides: TGCAGTTGCTTAGCCCAAGAGACCCAGTACTTC.

The chain couples TRBV7-2 to TRBJ1-2; D ambiguous. CDR3 length: 14 amino acids. Trimming removed 1 base from V and 4 bases from J, with 10 bases in between. The V gene's germline CDR1 is SGHTA and CDR2 FQGNSA. The CDR3 protein is CASSLDAGLYGYTF. In nucleotides, the CDR3 is TGTGCCAGCAGCTTAGATGCGGGTCTCTATGGCTACACCTTC.